This TCR beta chain was captured in a study of tumor-infiltrating lymphocytes in primary liver carcinoma. Study-wide results and caveats: Against blood, tumors held a significantly higher top-250-clone fraction (p = 0.039).

This clonotype was seen just once. The antigen is not known. Relative to the germline gene, one junction end is altered; a read error may explain this. The CDR3 loop spans 16 amino acids. Germline V lookup: CDR1 SGHAT, CDR2 FQNNGV. Between roughly 20 and 32 mg of unsorted bulk tissue served as the source from which RNA and DNA were co-extracted. The patients presented with primary liver carcinoma, which was managed through surgical resection. Starting material of around 490 ng total RNA yielded TCR beta cDNA via a constant-region primer. Three-round nested multiplex PCR performed with slightly modified ARM-PCR produced the TCR beta libraries. TRBV1-TRBV30 forward and Cbeta reverse primers drove the first two approximately 10-cycle rounds. TCRdb redid the calling of the multiplex PCR reads with MiXCR, one entry per CDR3 protein. This sample has more than 100,000 distinct CDR3 sequences, with about two thirds found just once.

Sequencing input: tumor-adjacent normal liver tissue. This TCR derives from a woman aged 60 to 75 with primary liver carcinoma and hepatitis B virus infection. The rearrangement links TRBV11-2 to TRBJ2-1; D might be TRBD1 (5 bases). The CDR3 DNA is TGTACCAGTAGCTCCCATCAGGGTGGGGTATACAATGAGCAGTTCTTC. Its translation is CTSSSHQGGVYNEQFF.